This T cell receptor beta chain originates from a study of cytomegalovirus exposure and HLA in healthy donors. The PCR employed 60 Vbeta primers together with 13 Jbeta primers. Data came from immunoSEQ multiplex PCR; TCRdb stores just in-frame clones and leaves some out. This sample's clone table lists around 100,000 clones. The sequencing sample was made of PBMCs. The receptor was isolated from a man aged 35 to 55 in good health and CMV-seronegative.

CDR3 protein: CASSWTENTEAFF. The CDR3 DNA is TGTGCCAGCAGTTGGACAGAGAACACTGAAGCTTTCTTT. The rearrangement links TRBV27 to TRBJ1-1; D possibly corresponds to TRBD1 (6 bases). The germline CDR1 and CDR2 sequences are MNHEY and SMNVEV (reference sequence). The CDR3 has 13 amino acids. The V end was cut by 4 bases, the J end by 1 base, with 7 bases between.